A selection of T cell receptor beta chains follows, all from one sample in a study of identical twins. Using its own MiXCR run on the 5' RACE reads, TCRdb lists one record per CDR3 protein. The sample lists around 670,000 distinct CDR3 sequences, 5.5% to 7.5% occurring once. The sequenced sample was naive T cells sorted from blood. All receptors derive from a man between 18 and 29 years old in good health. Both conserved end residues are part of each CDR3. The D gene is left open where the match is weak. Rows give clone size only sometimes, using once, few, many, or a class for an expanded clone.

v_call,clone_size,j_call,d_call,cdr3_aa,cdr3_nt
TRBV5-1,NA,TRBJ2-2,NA,CASRYNSGELFF,TGCGCCAGCCGTTACAATAGCGGGGAGCTGTTTTTT
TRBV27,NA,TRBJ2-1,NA,CASSFRARTPSYNEQFF,TGTGCCAGCAGTTTTCGGGCTCGAACTCCCTCCTACAATGAGCAGTTCTTC
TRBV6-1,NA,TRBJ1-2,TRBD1,CASSSGGAVRYGYTF,TGTGCCAGCAGCTCAGGGGGCGCCGTTCGCTATGGCTACACCTTC
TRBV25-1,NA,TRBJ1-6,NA,CASSELGQPYNSPLHF,TGTGCCAGCAGTGAACTTGGACAGCCATATAATTCACCCCTCCACTTT
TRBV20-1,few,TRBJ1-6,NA,CSAREDRTGSPLHF,TGCAGTGCTAGAGAGGACCGCACGGGATCACCCCTCCACTTT
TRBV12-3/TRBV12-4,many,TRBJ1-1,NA,CASSLDVNTEAFF,TGTGCCAGCAGTCTGGACGTGAACACTGAAGCTTTCTTT
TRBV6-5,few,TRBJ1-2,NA,CASSYVSGGGNYGYTF,TGTGCCAGCAGTTACGTTAGTGGGGGGGGTAACTATGGCTACACCTTC
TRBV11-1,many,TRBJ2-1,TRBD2,CASSSWTSGGTLSYNEQFF,TGTGCCAGCAGCTCCTGGACTAGCGGGGGAACGCTTTCCTACAATGAGCAGTTCTTC
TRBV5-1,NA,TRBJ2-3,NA,CASMISGSDTQYF,TGCGCCAGCATGATTTCAGGGTCAGATACGCAGTATTTT
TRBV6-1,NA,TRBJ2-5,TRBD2,CASLVAGVGETQYF,TGTGCCAGCCTTGTAGCGGGAGTCGGAGAGACCCAGTACTTC
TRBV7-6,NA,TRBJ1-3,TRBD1,CASSGDRGSGNTIYF,TGTGCCAGCAGCGGGGACAGGGGCTCTGGAAACACCATATATTTT
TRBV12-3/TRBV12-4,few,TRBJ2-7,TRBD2,CASSLRGWTSGSWGPYEQYF,TGTGCCAGCAGTTTGCGTGGTTGGACTAGCGGGAGCTGGGGGCCTTACGAGCAGTACTTC
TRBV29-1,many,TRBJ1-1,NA,CSVSMNTEAFF,TGCAGCGTATCAATGAACACTGAAGCTTTCTTT
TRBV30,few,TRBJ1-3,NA,CAWGGSNTIYF,TGTGCCTGGGGGGGAAGCAACACCATATATTTT
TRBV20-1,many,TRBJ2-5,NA,CSALQQASETQYF,TGCAGTGCCCTACAACAGGCTAGTGAGACCCAGTACTTC
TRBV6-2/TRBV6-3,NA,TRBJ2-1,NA,CASSILGTTYNEQFF,TGTGCCAGCAGTATTTTAGGGACCACCTACAATGAGCAGTTCTTC
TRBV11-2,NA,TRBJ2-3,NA,CASSPLQVSTDTQYF,TGTGCCAGCAGCCCCCTACAAGTTAGCACAGATACGCAGTATTTT
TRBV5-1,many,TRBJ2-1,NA,CASSMGRFAYNEQFF,TGCGCCAGCAGCATGGGAAGGTTTGCCTACAATGAGCAGTTCTTC
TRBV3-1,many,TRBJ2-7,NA,CASSQGSSSYEQYF,TGTGCCAGCAGCCAAGGCTCTAGCTCCTACGAGCAGTACTTC
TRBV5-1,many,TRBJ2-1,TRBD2,CASSYDGLAGNNEQFF,TGCGCCAGCAGCTACGATGGACTAGCGGGTAACAATGAGCAGTTCTTC
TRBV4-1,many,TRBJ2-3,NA,CASSQDRGAGTDTQYF,TGCGCCAGCAGCCAAGATAGGGGGGCGGGCACAGATACGCAGTATTTT
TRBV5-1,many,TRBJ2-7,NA,CASSEERAQYF,TGCGCCAGCAGCGAAGAGCGGGCGCAGTACTTC
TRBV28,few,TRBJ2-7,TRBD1,CASSLGRSTGTGVGYEQYF,TGTGCCAGCAGTTTAGGGAGAAGTACTGGGACAGGGGTAGGGTACGAGCAGTACTTC
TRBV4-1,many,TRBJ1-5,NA,CASSQDTGQPQHF,TGCGCCAGCAGCCAAGATACAGGTCAGCCCCAGCATTTT
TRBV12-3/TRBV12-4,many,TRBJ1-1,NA,CASRKMMNTEAFF,TGTGCCAGCAGAAAGATGATGAACACTGAAGCTTTCTTT
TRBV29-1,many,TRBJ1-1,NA,CSGGASAVAFF,TGCAGCGGTGGGGCCTCCGCGGTAGCTTTCTTT
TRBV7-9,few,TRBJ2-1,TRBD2,CASIPREGNLYNEQFF,TGTGCCAGCATCCCCCGGGAGGGCAATCTCTACAATGAGCAGTTCTTC
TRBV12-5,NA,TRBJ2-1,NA,CASVYPGNREQFF,TGTGCTAGTGTTTACCCAGGGAATCGTGAGCAGTTCTTC
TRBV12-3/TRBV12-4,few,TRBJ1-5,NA,CASSLFVAGRFQPQHF,TGTGCCAGCAGTTTATTCGTGGCAGGACGTTTCCAGCCCCAGCATTTT
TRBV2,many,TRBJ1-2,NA,CASSNDRLFYTF,TGTGCCAGCAGCAACGACAGGCTATTCTACACCTTC
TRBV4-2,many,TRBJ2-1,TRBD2,CASSQAGGTSGDNEQFF,TGTGCCAGCAGCCAAGCGGGTGGGACTAGCGGGGACAATGAGCAGTTCTTC
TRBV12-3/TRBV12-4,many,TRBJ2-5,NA,CASSFGGTQYF,TGTGCCAGCAGTTTTGGGGGGACCCAGTACTTC
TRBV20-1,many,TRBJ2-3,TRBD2,CSAPSGTQTDTQYF,TGCAGTGCCCCTAGCGGGACCCAAACAGATACGCAGTATTTT
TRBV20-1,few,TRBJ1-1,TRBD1,CSARLLNIPGQLNTEAFF,TGCAGTGCTAGACTCCTCAATATACCGGGACAGCTAAACACTGAAGCTTTCTTT
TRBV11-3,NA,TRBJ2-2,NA,CASSTGDQHTGELFF,TGTGCCAGCAGCACCGGGGACCAACACACCGGGGAGCTGTTTTTT
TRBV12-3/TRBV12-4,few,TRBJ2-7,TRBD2,CASRGGTSGRGEQYF,TGTGCCAGCAGAGGCGGGACTAGCGGGCGAGGCGAGCAGTACTTC
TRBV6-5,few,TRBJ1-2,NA,CASSYGQGGFNYGYTF,TGTGCCAGCAGTTACGGGCAGGGAGGGTTTAACTATGGCTACACCTTC
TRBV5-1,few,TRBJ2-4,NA,CASSLNADKNIQYF,TGCGCCAGCAGCTTGAACGCAGACAAAAACATTCAGTACTTC
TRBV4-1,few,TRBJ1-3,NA,CASSQDSFTIYF,TGCGCCAGCAGCCAAGACTCGTTCACCATATATTTT
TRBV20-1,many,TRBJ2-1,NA,CSAGRSYNEQFF,TGCAGTGCAGGGAGGTCCTACAATGAGCAGTTCTTC
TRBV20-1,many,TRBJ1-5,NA,CSASPRGGVDQPQHF,TGCAGTGCTAGTCCACGCGGGGGGGTCGATCAGCCCCAGCATTTT
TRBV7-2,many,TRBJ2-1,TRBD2,CASSVLAGGYEQFF,TGTGCCAGCAGCGTACTAGCGGGAGGGTATGAGCAGTTCTTC
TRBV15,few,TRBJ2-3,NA,CATSQRDPSTDTQYF,TGTGCCACCAGCCAACGGGACCCCAGCACAGATACGCAGTATTTT
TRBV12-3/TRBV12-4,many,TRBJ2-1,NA,CASSFGVPRDEQFF,TGTGCCAGCAGTTTCGGGGTCCCGCGGGATGAGCAGTTCTTC
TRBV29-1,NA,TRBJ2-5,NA,CSVHRRGKGETQYF,TGCAGCGTCCACAGGAGGGGGAAAGGGGAGACCCAGTACTTC